The clone carrying this T cell receptor beta chain was picked up a small number of times. The antigen is undetermined. No treatment had been given to any patient before thyroid surgery. Study processing details: A distant-metastasis classifier for papillary thyroid cancer was built using CDR3 differences across clinicopathological groups. From the PCR reads, TCRdb re-called clones with MiXCR. TCRdb assigned the V and J calls; the authors' analysis was not used. The repertoire holds 60,000 or so clones, with 25% to 30% as singletons. Germline assignment: CDR1 SGHTA and CDR2 FQGNSA. Between the trimmed V and J ends, which lost 5 bases and 4 bases, there was a span of 3 bases. CDR3 length: 12 residues. This entry belongs to a study of metastatic and nonmetastatic thyroid tumors. Study details: Samples came from malignant and benign thyroid patients, and repertoires were compared across blood and tumor or nodule tissue.

The study, taken as a whole, reports: In blood and tumor, TCR beta diversity was reportedly significantly higher in malignant thyroid tumors than in benign nodules.

The sequence derives from a female donor with papillary thyroid cancer or a benign thyroid nodule (not recorded which). Some clones in this sample may be carry-over from other donors' samples. Sample: blood. This rearrangement joins TRBV7-2 to TRBJ2-6; D is unresolved. CDR3 residues: CASSPGANVLTF. The CDR3 DNA reads TGTGCCAGCAGCCCCGGGGCCAACGTCCTGACTTTC.